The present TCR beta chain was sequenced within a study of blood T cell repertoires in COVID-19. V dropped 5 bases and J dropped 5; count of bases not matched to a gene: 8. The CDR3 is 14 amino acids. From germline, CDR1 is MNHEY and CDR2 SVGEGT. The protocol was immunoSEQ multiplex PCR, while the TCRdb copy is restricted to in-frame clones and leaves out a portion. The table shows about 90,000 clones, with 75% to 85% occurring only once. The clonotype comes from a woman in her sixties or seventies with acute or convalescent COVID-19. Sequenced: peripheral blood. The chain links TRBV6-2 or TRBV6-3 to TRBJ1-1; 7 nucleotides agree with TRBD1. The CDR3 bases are TGTGCCAGCAGTACCTCAGGGGGTGGAACTGAAGCTTTCTTT. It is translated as CASSTSGGGTEAFF.